This T cell receptor beta chain derives from a study of control samples from healthy donors and cancer patients. The CDR3 runs 14 residues. V was trimmed by 2 bases and J by 5 bases, leaving 12 bases between them. Germline V gene lookup returns CDR1 MNHEY and CDR2 SMNVEV (reference sequence). The method was immunoSEQ multiplex PCR; TCRdb's version includes in-frame clones alone and lacks a portion of them. Of roughly 55,000 clones detected, approximately 86% appear once; the ten largest clones hold approximately 3.4%. The TCR was taken from a man in his fifties or sixties in good health. Sequenced sample: blood. The V call is TRBV27, the J call TRBJ1-2; the D gene is possibly TRBD1 (6 bases). The CDR3 DNA reads TGTGCCAGCAGTTTAAAGCAGGGGTGGTATGGCTACACCTTC. Translation: CASSLKQGWYGYTF.